One and the same sample provided the 6 T cell receptor beta chains below, sequenced in a study of T cells in Graves' hyperthyroidism and ophthalmopathy. RNA transcripts provided the source from which TCR beta CDR3 regions were amplified. RT-PCR in the first round (using the HTBI primer set) targeted the TCR CDR3. TCRdb recomputed calls from the multiplex PCR reads with MiXCR, one row per CDR3 protein. Of about 300,000 distinct CDR3 sequences in the sample, approximately 18% are singletons; the top ten hold under 45%. Specimen: blood. All receptors derive from a man in his fifties or sixties with Graves' ophthalmopathy.

This chain links TRBV29-1 with TRBJ1-2; D is uncertain. The germline V gene encodes CDR1 SQVTM and CDR2 ANQGSEA. CDR3 length: 13 residues. With 3 bases removed from V and 0 bases from J, the gap between germline ends came to 8 bases. In DNA form, the CDR3 reads TGCAGCGTTGAGTCAGGAGCTAACTATGGCTACACCTTC. Its protein product is CSVESGANYGYTF.

The chain recombines TRBV14 with TRBJ1-1; TRBD1 is a possible D gene (5 bases). The CDR3 is 15 residues long. V was trimmed by 4 bases and J by 1 base, leaving 13 bases between them. Germline loops: CDR1 SGHDN, CDR2 FVKESK. In nucleotides, the CDR3 is TGTGCCAGCAGCCGGTGGGGCTCCGCGAACACTGAAGCTTTCTTT. Protein product: CASSRWGSANTEAFF. The complete variable domain, with remaining parts taken from reference TRBV14 and TRBJ1-1, reads EAGVTQFPSHSVIEKGQTVTLRCDPISGHDNLYWYRRVMGKEIKFLLHFVKESKQDESGMPNNRFLAERTGGTYSTLKVQPAELEDSGVYFCASSRWGSANTEAFFGQGTRLTVV.

This clonotype was seen only a few times. CDR3 DNA sequence: TGCGCCAGCAGGCTGGGCGGAAACTCTGGAAACACCATATATTTT. Translated, it gives CASRLGGNSGNTIYF. This chain joins TRBV5-1 and TRBJ1-3; D ambiguous. The V gene's germline CDR1 is SGHRS and CDR2 YFSETQ. V was pared by 5 bases and J by 0 bases, with 12 bases between. CDR3 size: 15 residues.

The sample holds a few counts of this clonotype. The chain recombines TRBV6-1 with TRBJ2-2; 7 bases line up with TRBD2. The J segment lost 8 bases and the V segment lost 7 bases, leaving 13 bases of the junction unmatched. This CDR3 spans 15 amino acids. Per germline, CDR1 MNHNS and CDR2 SASEGT. CDR3 nucleotides: TGTGCCAGCACCGGTGGTTCGGGAGGTACGGGGGAGCTGTTTTTT. Protein: CASTGGSGGTGELFF.

The J gene is TRBJ2-4, the V gene TRBV15; D unclear. The germline V gene encodes CDR1 LNHNV and CDR2 YYDKDF (reference sequence). The CDR3 runs 15 residues. Trimming took 0 bases from V and 7 from J, leaving 13 bases between them. The DNA of the CDR3 is TGTGCCACCAGCAGAGACTCCCGCCCCTGGAACATTCAGTACTTC. Amino acids: CATSRDSRPWNIQYF.

In this sample, this clonotype turned up many times. V gene TRBV28 combines with J gene TRBJ2-7, with 7 positions matching TRBD1. Germline assignment: CDR1 MDHEN and CDR2 SYDVKM. The CDR3 runs 14 residues. After removal of 5 bases from V and 2 bases from J, the junction contained 6 bases not matched to a gene. The CDR3 loop reads CASSTTGFTYEQYF. CDR3 nucleotide sequence: TGTGCCAGCAGTACGACAGGGTTCACCTACGAGCAGTACTTC.